This T cell receptor beta chain appears in the sequencing data of a study of blood T cell repertoires in COVID-19. This CDR3 comprises 14 residues. Trimming took 4 bases from V and 8 from J, leaving 14 bases between them. Germline V gene sequence: CDR1 KGHDR, CDR2 SFDVKD. This clone was picked up one time. TCRdb's copy holds only in-frame clones and misses some; the assay was immunoSEQ multiplex PCR. The data show approximately 250,000 clones, approximately 82% seen once. The sequence came from a man aged 40-55 years who had recovered from COVID-19. Sample: PBMCs or T cells enriched from blood (not recorded which). The V gene is TRBV24-1, the J gene TRBJ2-1, with TRBD2 as a possible D gene (6 bases). The CDR3 DNA follows: TGTGCCACCAGTGACCAATCGACTAGTGATGAGCAGTTCTTC. The encoded protein is CATSDQSTSDEQFF.